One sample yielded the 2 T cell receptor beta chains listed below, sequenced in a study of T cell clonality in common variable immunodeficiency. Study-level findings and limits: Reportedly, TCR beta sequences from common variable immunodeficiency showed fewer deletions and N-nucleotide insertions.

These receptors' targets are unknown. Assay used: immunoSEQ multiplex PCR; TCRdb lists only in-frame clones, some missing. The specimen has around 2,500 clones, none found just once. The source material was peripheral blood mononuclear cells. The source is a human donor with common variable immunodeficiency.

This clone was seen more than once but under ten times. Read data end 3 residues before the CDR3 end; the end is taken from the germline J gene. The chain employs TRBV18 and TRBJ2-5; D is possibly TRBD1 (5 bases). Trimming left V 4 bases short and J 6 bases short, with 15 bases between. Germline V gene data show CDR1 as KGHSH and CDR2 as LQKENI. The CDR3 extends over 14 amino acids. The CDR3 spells CASSLVGANKTQYF. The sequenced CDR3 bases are TGTGCCAGCTCACTTGTTGGGGCCAATAAGACC.

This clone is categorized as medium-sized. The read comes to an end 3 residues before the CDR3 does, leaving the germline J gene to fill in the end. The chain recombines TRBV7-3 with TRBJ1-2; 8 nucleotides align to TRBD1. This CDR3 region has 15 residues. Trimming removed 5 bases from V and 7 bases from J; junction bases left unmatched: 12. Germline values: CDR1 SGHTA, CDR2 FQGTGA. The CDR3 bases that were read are TGTGCCAGCAGCCTTCAACCGGGACAGGAATTTGGC. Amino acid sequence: CASSLQPGQEFG. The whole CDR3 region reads CASSLQPGQEFGYTF. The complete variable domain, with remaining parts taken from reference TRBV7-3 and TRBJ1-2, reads GAGVSQTPSNKVTEKGKYVELRCDPISGHTALYWYRQSLGQGPEFLIYFQGTGAADDSGLPNDRFFAVRPEGSVSTLKIQRTERGDSAVYLCASSLQPGQEFGYTFGSGTRLTVV.